The 25 T cell receptor beta chains below come from one sample, sequenced in a study of identifying expanded T cells in peripheral blood. The table came from immunoSEQ multiplex PCR; TCRdb's copy has only in-frame clones and leaves some out. Of about 90,000 clones listed, around 85% are singletons. Sequencing was carried out using blood. These receptors originate from a person aged 18-70 years in good health.

The rearrangement links TRBV13 to TRBJ1-3, with 8 bases identical to TRBD1. The CDR3 consists of 16 residues. Germline CDR1 and CDR2: PRHDT and FYEKMQ (reference sequence). Trimming took 5 bases from V and 0 from J; bases not matched to a gene: 6. As DNA, the CDR3 is TGTGCCAGCAGCACATGGACAGGGCGCTCTGGAAACACCATATATTTT. Its translation is CASSTWTGRSGNTIYF.

This sequence joins TRBV15 and TRBJ2-7; TRBD1 is a possible D gene (6 bases). In germline, CDR1 is LNHNV, CDR2 YYDKDF (reference sequence). Deletions cut 3 bases from V and 3 bases from J, with 15 bases between. There are 15 residues in the CDR3. The CDR3: CATSRGRQEVYEQYF. The CDR3 DNA sequence: TGTGCCACCAGCAGGGGCCGACAGGAAGTCTACGAGCAGTACTTC.

The chain employs TRBV6-6 and TRBJ1-6; no firm D call. Germline CDR1 and CDR2: MNHNY and SVGAGI (reference sequence). V gave up 6 bases and J gave up 9 bases, with 12 bases separating them. The CDR3 totals 13 residues. The CDR3, as DNA: TGTGCCAGCAGCCGAGATAACTTTTCACCCCTCCACTTT. As protein: CASSRDNFSPLHF.

This clone was recorded once. The chain uses TRBV6-5 and TRBJ2-7; D remains unclear. The CDR3 has 16 residues. V dropped 4 bases and J dropped 0 bases, with 16 bases sitting between them. Germline V gives CDR1 MNHEY, CDR2 SVGAGI. Here the CDR3 DNA reads TGTGCCAGCAGTTGGGTGCATGAGGTGAGCTCCTACGAGCAGTACTTC. Translating gives CASSWVHEVSSYEQYF.

V is TRBV6-5 and J is TRBJ1-2, with 9 bases identical to TRBD1. Germline lookup yields CDR1 MNHEY and CDR2 SVGAGI. The CDR3 covers 14 residues. V lost 7 bases to trimming and J lost 7 bases; unmatched junction nucleotides: 10. The CDR3 region has the DNA TGTGCCAGCAACGTGGACAGGGGCTTCGGTGGCTACACCTTC. Its translation is CASNVDRGFGGYTF.

This chain links TRBV7-8 with TRBJ1-1; TRBD1 agrees at 8 bases. V was pared by 4 bases and J by 0 bases, with 7 bases of the junction left unmatched. From germline, CDR1 is SGHVS and CDR2 FQNEAQ. The CDR3 has 16 residues. Here the CDR3 reads CASSSARTGMNTEAFF. The DNA for the CDR3 is TGTGCCAGCAGCTCAGCGCGGACAGGGATGAACACTGAAGCTTTCTTT.

The chain joins TRBV30 to TRBJ2-2; D unresolved. Germline CDR1 reads GTSNPN; CDR2 reads SVGIG (reference sequence). The CDR3 loop spans 15 amino acids. The V end lost 4 bases, the J end lost 3 bases, and 15 bases lay between the germline ends. The CDR3 region has the DNA TGTGCCTGGAAAAACAGTTGGGCCCACACCGGGGAGCTGTTTTTT. Translation gives CAWKNSWAHTGELFF.

J is TRBJ1-2 and V is TRBV4-3; the D is unclear. The CDR3 loop spans 15 amino acids. Germline-derived CDR1 and CDR2 are LGHNA and YSLEER. V lost 2 bases to trimming and J lost 8 bases, with 18 bases between them. CDR3 residues: CASSQTRTHLRGYTF. The CDR3 DNA reads TGCGCCAGCAGCCAAACTCGGACCCATTTGCGAGGCTACACCTTC.

The rearrangement joins TRBV27 to TRBJ1-6; 8 bases align to TRBD1. Germline loops: CDR1 MNHEY, CDR2 SMNVEV (reference sequence). The junction had 7 bases not matched to a gene; V was cut back by 7 bases and J by 8 bases. This CDR3 contains 14 residues. The CDR3 region is CASNSGTGYSPLHF. The CDR3 DNA sequence: TGTGCCAGCAATTCCGGGACAGGATATTCACCCCTCCACTTT.

The chain employs TRBV18 and TRBJ1-1; no reliable D call. CDR3 length: 16 residues. Between the trimmed V and J ends, which lost 3 bases and 4 bases, there was a span of 18 bases. Germline V lookup: CDR1 KGHSH, CDR2 LQKENI. The CDR3 DNA reads as TGTGCCAGCTCACCCGACCGGGCGGGAGGCGGCACTGAAGCTTTCTTT. This encodes CASSPDRAGGGTEAFF.

The rearrangement uses TRBV7-9 and TRBJ1-1, with D possibly matching TRBD1 (6 bases). Germline V gene lookup returns CDR1 SEHNR and CDR2 FQNEAQ (reference sequence). V shed 4 bases and J shed 8 bases, with 17 bases lying between them. This CDR3 is 14 amino acids long. The CDR3 bases are TGTGCCAGCAGCTGGGACACCAGAACACCCGAAGCTTTCTTT. It translates to CASSWDTRTPEAFF. Variable domain in full (rest from reference TRBV7-9 and TRBJ1-1): DTGVSQNPRHKITKRGQNVTFRCDPISEHNRLYWYRQTLGQGPEFLTYFQNEAQLEKSRLLSDRFSAERPKGSFSTLEIQRTEQGDSAMYLCASSWDTRTPEAFFGQGTRLTVV.

The V and J genes are TRBV6-6 and TRBJ1-2; tentative D call: TRBD1 (6 bases). Germline lookup yields CDR1 MNHNY and CDR2 SVGAGI (reference sequence). V lost 7 bases and J lost 6, with 24 bases in between. This CDR3 spans 16 amino acids. The CDR3 sequence is CASTHGRLANRDGYTF. The CDR3 bases are TGTGCCAGCACCCACGGCAGGTTAGCAAACAGGGATGGCTACACCTTC.

This clone was seen just once. V is TRBV4-3 and J is TRBJ2-7; no reliable D call. CDR1 is LGHNA, CDR2 YSLEER, per germline. The ends were cut back, 4 bases at V and 0 bases at J, with 13 bases in the middle. The CDR3 extends over 15 amino acids. The CDR3 protein is CASSPSTQSSYEQYF. CDR3 nucleotides: TGCGCCAGCAGCCCAAGTACCCAAAGCTCCTACGAGCAGTACTTC.

The V gene is TRBV7-9, the J gene TRBJ2-1, with a weak D call TRBD1 (6 bases). The CDR3 has 13 residues. V lost 1 base and J lost 10, with 11 bases in between. CDR1 and CDR2 (germline): SEHNR, FQNEAQ (reference sequence). The CDR3 is CASSLVRGWEQFF. The CDR3 DNA is TGTGCCAGCAGCTTAGTCAGGGGTTGGGAGCAGTTCTTC.

The chain couples TRBV28 to TRBJ1-2; no definite D call. Germline loops: CDR1 MDHEN, CDR2 SYDVKM. V dropped 5 bases and J dropped 3 bases, with 13 bases sitting between them. This CDR3 has 14 residues. The CDR3 sequence: CASSPLSGDYGYTF. The CDR3 nucleotides are TGTGCCAGCAGTCCTTTATCAGGAGACTATGGCTACACCTTC.

The chain joins TRBV6-6 to TRBJ1-6; the match to TRBD1 covers 7 bases. Germline assignment: CDR1 MNHNY and CDR2 SVGAGI (reference sequence). Losses at the gene ends were 6 bases for V and 8 bases for J; bases not matched to a gene: 7. The CDR3 is 14 residues long. The CDR3 DNA reads TGTGCCAGCAGCCTAACAGGGGAGGATTCACCCCTCCACTTT. Translated: CASSLTGEDSPLHF.

This clone occurred a few times. V is TRBV5-1 and J is TRBJ2-7, with 7 bases lining up with TRBD1. Germline assignment: CDR1 SGHRS and CDR2 YFSETQ. The CDR3 runs to 15 residues. J gave up 2 bases and V 1 base, and 6 bases lay outside the gene matches. The CDR3 DNA is TGCGCCAGCAGCTTGCTCCCGGGACAGACCTACGAGCAGTACTTC. Translation: CASSLLPGQTYEQYF.

This chain joins TRBV7-3 and TRBJ2-6, with D unresolved. The V gene lost 2 bases and the J gene lost 5 bases, with 10 bases spanning the gap. This CDR3 is 15 amino acids long. From germline, CDR1 is SGHTA and CDR2 FQGTGA. CDR3 sequence (DNA): TGTGCCAGCAGCTTAGGGGTGAACTGGGCCAACGTCCTGACTTTC. Translation: CASSLGVNWANVLTF.

V is TRBV5-8 and J is TRBJ2-7; D is unclear. The CDR3 runs to 14 residues. Germline V CDR1 and CDR2: SGHTS, YDEGEE. V shed 4 bases and J shed 9 bases, with 20 bases lying between them. The CDR3 loop reads CASSALPLIGSQYF. The CDR3 nucleotides read TGTGCCAGCAGCGCCTTACCTCTAATCGGCTCGCAGTACTTC.

This chain's CDR3 is CASSSGQGRGKLFF. As DNA, the CDR3 is TGTGCCAGTTCATCCGGACAGGGCCGGGGAAAACTGTTTTTT. The chain carries TRBV19 and TRBJ1-4, with 8 bases matching TRBD1. The V segment lost 8 bases and the J segment 10 bases; nucleotides outside the gene matches: 12. This CDR3 is built from 14 residues. CDR1 is LNHDA, CDR2 SQIVND, per germline (reference sequence).

This clone was detected only a few times. V gene TRBV2 combines with J gene TRBJ2-7; the match to TRBD1 covers 7 bases. V dropped 7 bases and J dropped 4; count of bases not matched to a gene: 4. The CDR3 contains 12 residues. The V gene's germline CDR1 is SNHLY and CDR2 FYNNEI. CDR3 nucleotide sequence: TGTGCCAGCATCCGGACAGGTTACGAGCAGTACTTC. It is translated as CASIRTGYEQYF. The full variable domain, in which reference TRBV2 and TRBJ2-7 provide the parts outside the CDR3, is EPEVTQTPSHQVTQMGQEVILRCVPISNHLYFYWYRQILGQKVEFLVSFYNNEISEKSEIFDDQFSVERPDGSNFTLKIRSTKLEDSAMYFCASIRTGYEQYFGPGTRLTVT.

The chain has TRBV6-1 and TRBJ1-2, with 7 nucleotides matching TRBD1. Germline lookup yields CDR1 MNHNS and CDR2 SASEGT. V shed 6 bases, J shed 1 base, and the junction held 5 bases outside the gene matches. The CDR3 totals 14 residues. The DNA of the CDR3 is TGTGCCAGCAGACAGGGGCTAGGTAACTATGGCTACACCTTC. Protein sequence: CASRQGLGNYGYTF.

V usage is TRBV6-1 and J usage is TRBJ1-5, with D unclear. V was pared by 7 bases and J by 3 bases, with 13 bases between. Germline values: CDR1 MNHNS, CDR2 SASEGT. This CDR3 contains 14 residues. CDR3 coding DNA: TGTGCCAGCAAACCCAGGAGCCCCAATCAGCCCCAGCATTTT. It specifies CASKPRSPNQPQHF.

The chain uses TRBV6-1 and TRBJ2-3, with unresolved D. The V gene lost 3 bases and the J gene lost 3 bases, with 7 bases spanning the gap. CDR1 is MNHNS and CDR2 is SASEGT in the germline V gene. CDR3 length: 13 residues. The CDR3 region has the DNA TGTGCCAGCAGTGAGTATAGGACAGATACGCAGTATTTT. Protein sequence: CASSEYRTDTQYF.

The rearrangement links TRBV25-1 to TRBJ1-6; D gene unclear. Trimming removed 1 base from V and 9 bases from J, with 22 bases in between. Per germline, CDR1 MGHDK and CDR2 SYGVNS. The CDR3 has 18 amino acids. The chain's CDR3 is CASSESFARTPAGSPLHF. The DNA for the CDR3 is TGTGCCAGCAGTGAATCTTTCGCCAGGACCCCAGCGGGTTCACCCCTCCACTTT.